What follows are 17 T cell receptor beta chains derived from one specimen sequenced in a study of cytomegalovirus exposure and HLA in healthy donors. The PCR was carried out with 60 Vbeta primers and 13 Jbeta primers. Profiled with immunoSEQ multiplex PCR; TCRdb holds only in-frame clones, not every one. This repertoire shows 140,000 to 150,000 clones, approximately 80% found once; its top ten account for 1.5% to 2%. The sequenced sample was PBMCs. The receptors originated from a woman in her thirties or forties in good health and CMV-seronegative.

This clone has just a few counts. The chain combines TRBV4-1 with TRBJ1-6; the D is unclear. V lost 1 base and J lost 7, with 8 bases in between. Germline V gene sequence: CDR1 MGHRA, CDR2 YSYEKL. The CDR3 contains 14 residues. This chain's CDR3 is CASSQVFANSPLHF. The CDR3 DNA follows: TGCGCCAGCAGCCAAGTTTTCGCGAATTCACCCCTCCACTTT.

This chain uses TRBV2 with TRBJ1-3, with D maybe TRBD1 (6 bases). Between the trimmed V and J ends, which lost 2 bases and 0 bases, there was a span of 14 bases. Germline CDR1 and CDR2: SNHLY and FYNNEI. This CDR3 region has 17 residues. The CDR3 here is CASSESTGSHSGNTIYF. The CDR3 nucleotides are TGTGCCAGCAGTGAATCCACAGGGTCACACTCTGGAAACACCATATATTTT. Drawing the rest from reference TRBV2 and TRBJ1-3, the complete variable domain is EPEVTQTPSHQVTQMGQEVILRCVPISNHLYFYWYRQILGQKVEFLVSFYNNEISEKSEIFDDQFSVERPDGSNFTLKIRSTKLEDSAMYFCASSESTGSHSGNTIYFGEGSWLTVV.

This chain connects TRBV5-1 to TRBJ2-3; 10 bases are shared with TRBD2. Per the germline V gene, CDR1 is SGHRS and CDR2 is YFSETQ. After removal of 7 bases from V and 5 bases from J, the junction contained 13 bases not matched to a gene. The CDR3 length is 16 residues. In DNA, the CDR3 is TGCGCCAGCTCCCGCGGGAGCGGGAGGGCAAAAGATACGCAGTATTTT. Translated, it gives CASSRGSGRAKDTQYF.

The V call is TRBV5-4, the J call TRBJ2-2; 7 nucleotides line up with TRBD2. The CDR3 is made up of 16 amino acids. CDR1 and CDR2 (germline): SGHNT, YYREEE (reference sequence). The J segment lost 8 bases and the V segment lost 0 bases, leaving 10 bases of the junction unmatched. The CDR3 DNA follows: TGTGCCAGCAGCTTGGCCGGCCTAGCGGCCGGGGGGGAGCTGTTTTTT. The encoded protein is CASSLAGLAAGGELFF.

The CDR3 spells CATETSGTDTQYF. The CDR3 bases are TGTGCCACCGAGACTAGCGGCACAGATACGCAGTATTTT. V usage is TRBV28 and J usage is TRBJ2-3, with 8 bases identical to TRBD2. The V gene end was trimmed by 10 bases and the J gene end by 1 base; junction bases not matched to a gene: 4. The CDR3 contains 13 residues. The germline gives CDR1 MDHEN, CDR2 SYDVKM.

The gene calls are TRBV28 and TRBJ1-2, with 7 nucleotides matching TRBD1. Germline V lookup: CDR1 MDHEN, CDR2 SYDVKM. Trimming at V came to 1 base and at J to 1 base, leaving 15 bases not matched to a gene. CDR3 length: 19 residues. CDR3 protein: CASSLSVQGEHYINYGYTF. CDR3 in DNA: TGTGCCAGCAGTTTATCGGTCCAGGGGGAACACTACATTAACTATGGCTACACCTTC.

The J gene is TRBJ2-3, the V gene TRBV18; D may be TRBD2 (6 bases). Germline CDR1 reads KGHSH; CDR2 reads LQKENI. Trimming left V 2 bases short and J 1 base short, with 16 bases between. The CDR3 runs to 17 residues. CDR3 region: CASSPSNTGAGTDTQYF. The CDR3 DNA sequence: TGTGCCAGCTCACCATCTAACACGGGAGCCGGCACAGATACGCAGTATTTT. Full variable domain (outside the CDR3, taken from reference TRBV18 and TRBJ2-3): NAGVMQNPRHLVRRRGQEARLRCSPMKGHSHVYWYRQLPEEGLKFMVYLQKENIIDESGMPKERFSAEFPKEGPSILRIQQVVRGDSAAYFCASSPSNTGAGTDTQYFGPGTRLTVL.

This chain connects TRBV5-1 to TRBJ2-3; TRBD2 matches 13 bases. V lost 8 bases and J lost 8; bases outside the gene matches: 17. CDR1 and CDR2 (germline): SGHRS, YFSETQ. The CDR3 spans 17 residues. The CDR3 sequence: CARLFTGTSGALFTQYF. CDR3 bases: TGCGCCAGACTATTTACCGGGACTAGCGGGGCGTTGTTTACGCAGTATTTT.

With respect to this clone: Additional DNA sequences in this sample encode the identical CDR3. The chain combines TRBV30 with TRBJ2-3; 8 nucleotides line up with TRBD2. CDR3 length: 13 residues. Germline V lookup: CDR1 GTSNPN, CDR2 SVGIG (reference sequence). Trimming removed 4 bases from V and 0 bases from J; junction bases left unmatched: 0. This CDR3 reads CAWTSGSTDTQYF. In nucleotides, the CDR3 is TGTGCCTGGACTAGCGGGAGCACAGATACGCAGTATTTT. Complete variable domain (other parts from reference TRBV30 and TRBJ2-3): SQTIHQWPATLVQPVGSPLSLECTVEGTSNPNLYWYRQAAGRGLQLLFYSVGIGQISSEVPQNLSASRPQDRQFILSSKKLLLSDSGFYLCAWTSGSTDTQYFGPGTRLTVL.

The J gene is TRBJ2-1, the V gene TRBV18, with D unresolved. Per germline, CDR1 KGHSH and CDR2 LQKENI. The CDR3 is 16 residues long. V was cut by 0 bases and J by 4 bases, with 13 bases left in between. The CDR3 nucleotides are TGTGCCAGCTCACCACCGCGGCCAAAAACTTACAATGAGCAGTTCTTC. It is translated as CASSPPRPKTYNEQFF.

V usage is TRBV19 and J usage is TRBJ2-7; D perhaps matches TRBD1 (5 bases). Germline CDR1 LNHDA, CDR2 SQIVND (reference sequence). CDR3 length equals 14 residues. Between the trimmed V and J ends, which lost 6 bases and 1 base, there was a span of 13 bases. CDR3 sequence: CASSRERSSYEQYF. The CDR3, as DNA: TGTGCCAGTAGCAGGGAAAGGAGTTCCTACGAGCAGTACTTC. The whole variable domain, filled in from reference TRBV19 and TRBJ2-7, reads DGGITQSPKYLFRKEGQNVTLSCEQNLNHDAMYWYRQDPGQGLRLIYYSQIVNDFQKGDIAEGYSVSREKKESFPLTVTSAQKNPTAFYLCASSRERSSYEQYFGPGTRLTVT.

This clone has only one observation. This chain links TRBV7-6 with TRBJ2-5, with 7 bases identical to TRBD1. Germline V lookup: CDR1 SGHVS, CDR2 FNYEAQ. V lost 5 bases, J lost 2 bases, and 5 bases stayed unmatched. This CDR3 contains 14 residues. CDR3 sequence: CASSLRDRQETQYF. Here the CDR3 DNA reads TGTGCCAGCAGCCTCCGGGACAGACAAGAGACCCAGTACTTC.

In its sample, this clone was seen once. The chain uses TRBV5-1 and TRBJ2-2, with D perhaps matching TRBD1 (5 bases). This CDR3 contains 15 residues. Germline V gives CDR1 SGHRS, CDR2 YFSETQ. The V end lost 1 base, the J end lost 0 bases, and 7 bases lay between the germline ends. CDR3 in amino acids: CASSLSTANTGELFF. The CDR3 DNA sequence: TGCGCCAGCAGCTTGTCGACAGCGAACACCGGGGAGCTGTTTTTT.

This clone was seen a few times. The chain is built from TRBV6-1 and TRBJ1-2; tentatively, D is TRBD1 (5 bases). Deletions cut 3 bases from V and 5 bases from J, with 19 bases between. The CDR3 is made up of 16 amino acids. Germline V lookup: CDR1 MNHNS, CDR2 SASEGT. This CDR3 is CASSEGGGTGRYGYTF. As DNA, the CDR3 is TGTGCCAGCAGTGAGGGTGGTGGCACAGGACGATATGGCTACACCTTC.

This chain joins TRBV5-1 and TRBJ1-1; TRBD1 matches 7 bases. Germline lookup yields CDR1 SGHRS and CDR2 YFSETQ. The ends lost 2 bases at V and 1 base at J; junction bases unmatched: 5. The length of the CDR3 is 15 residues. The CDR3 coding sequence is TGCGCCAGCAGCTTTGACAGGGTGGGGAACACTGAAGCTTTCTTT. It translates to CASSFDRVGNTEAFF.

This clone was counted a few times. The chain joins TRBV5-4 to TRBJ2-6; TRBD1 might be the D (5 bases). CDR1 SGHNT and CDR2 YYREEE come from the germline V gene (reference sequence). There are 17 residues in the CDR3. With 3 bases removed from V and 0 bases from J, the gap between germline ends came to 13 bases. CDR3 in amino acids: CASSSMGRGSGANVLTF. For the CDR3, the DNA is TGTGCCAGCAGCTCGATGGGTAGGGGCTCTGGGGCCAACGTCCTGACTTTC.

This rearrangement joins TRBV2 to TRBJ1-2; the D is unclear. The germline gives CDR1 SNHLY, CDR2 FYNNEI. The CDR3 contains 12 residues. V was shortened by 6 bases and J by 8 bases, with 13 bases between the two germline ends. CDR3 DNA: TGTGCCAGCAGACTCGGGTCTACCGGCTACACCTTC. Encoded protein: CASRLGSTGYTF.